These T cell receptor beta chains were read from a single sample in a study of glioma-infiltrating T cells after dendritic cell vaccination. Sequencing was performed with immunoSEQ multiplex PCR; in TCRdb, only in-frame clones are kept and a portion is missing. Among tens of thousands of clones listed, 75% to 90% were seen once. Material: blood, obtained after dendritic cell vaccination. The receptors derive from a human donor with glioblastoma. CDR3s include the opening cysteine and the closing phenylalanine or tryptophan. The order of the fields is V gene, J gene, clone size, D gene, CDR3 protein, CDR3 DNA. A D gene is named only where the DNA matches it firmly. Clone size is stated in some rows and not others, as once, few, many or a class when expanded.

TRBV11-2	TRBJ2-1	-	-	CASSQFRRNEQFF	TGTGCCAGCAGTCAGTTCCGTCGCAATGAGCAGTTCTTC
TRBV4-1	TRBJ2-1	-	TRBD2	CASSLGGASGSEQFF	TGCGCCAGCAGTCTCGGCGGGGCTAGCGGGAGTGAGCAGTTCTTC
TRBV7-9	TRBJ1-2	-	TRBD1	CASSSRDSNYGYTF	TGTGCCAGCAGCTCCCGGGACAGTAACTATGGCTACACCTTC
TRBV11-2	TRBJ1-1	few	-	CASGARVINTEAFF	TGTGCTTCCGGAGCCAGGGTAATAAACACTGAAGCTTTCTTT
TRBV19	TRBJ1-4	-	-	CASSIDGQPREGKLFF	TGTGCCAGTAGTATAGATGGGCAACCGCGCGAGGGAAAACTGTTTTTT
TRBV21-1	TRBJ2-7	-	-	CASSTRRTRFRLAGYEQYF	TGTGCCAGCAGCACCAGGAGGACAAGATTTAGGCTAGCGGGCTACGAGCAGTACTTC
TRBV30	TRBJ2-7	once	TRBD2	CAWKPRLAGPREQYF	TGTGCCTGGAAACCCCGGCTAGCGGGACCGAGGGAGCAGTACTTC
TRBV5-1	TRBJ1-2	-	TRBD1	CASSLGGQGVLDYGYTF	TGCGCCAGCAGCTTGGGAGGACAGGGGGTTTTGGACTATGGCTACACCTTC
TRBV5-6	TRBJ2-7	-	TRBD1	CASSRGTGEYEQYF	TGTGCCAGCAGCCGCGGGACAGGGGAATACGAGCAGTACTTC
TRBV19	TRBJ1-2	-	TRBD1	CASHLGTGSGIRYTF	TGTGCCAGCCATCTAGGGACAGGGTCGGGGATCCGATACACCTTC
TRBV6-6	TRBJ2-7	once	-	CASSYPSPYEQYF	TGTGCCAGCAGTTATCCGTCCCCGTACGAGCAGTACTTC
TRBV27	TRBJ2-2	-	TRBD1	CASSLGQGASTGELFF	TGTGCCAGCAGTCTCGGACAGGGGGCAAGCACCGGGGAGCTGTTTTTT
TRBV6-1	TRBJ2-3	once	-	CASIRTEPGDTQYF	TGTGCCAGCATTCGGACTGAGCCCGGAGATACGCAGTATTTT
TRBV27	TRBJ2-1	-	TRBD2	CASSLSTSGSSYNEQFF	TGTGCCAGCAGTTTATCTACTAGCGGGAGCTCCTACAATGAGCAGTTCTTC
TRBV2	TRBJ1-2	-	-	CASSERLWASYGYTF	TGTGCCAGCAGTGAAAGATTGTGGGCAAGCTATGGCTACACCTTC
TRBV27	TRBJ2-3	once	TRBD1	CASSSGTVFTDTQYF	TGTGCCAGCAGTTCAGGGACAGTCTTCACAGATACGCAGTATTTT
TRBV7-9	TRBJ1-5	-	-	CASSYMDQPQHF	TGTGCCAGCAGCTACATGGATCAGCCCCAGCATTTT
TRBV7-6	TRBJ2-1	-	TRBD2	CASSLYPSGIYNEQFF	TGTGCCAGCAGCTTATATCCTAGCGGGATCTACAATGAGCAGTTCTTC
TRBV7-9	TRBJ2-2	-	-	CASSLGQKNTGELFF	TGTGCCAGCAGCTTAGGGCAGAAGAACACCGGGGAGCTGTTTTTT
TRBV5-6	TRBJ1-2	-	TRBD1	CASSLPGGPGTGVGYTF	TGTGCCAGCAGCCTACCGGGGGGACCCGGGACAGGGGTAGGCTACACCTTC
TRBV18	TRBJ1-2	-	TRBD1	CASTLSGTGAGYTF	TGTGCCAGCACTTTATCCGGGACAGGGGCTGGCTACACCTTC
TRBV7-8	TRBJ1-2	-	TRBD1	CASSTNRGGYTF	TGTGCCAGCAGCACCAACAGGGGCGGCTACACCTTC
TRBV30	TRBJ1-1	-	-	CAWGSLSPNTEAFF	TGTGCCTGGGGTTCCCTGAGCCCGAACACTGAAGCTTTCTTT
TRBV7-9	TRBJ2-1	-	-	CASSLYTNEQFF	TGTGCCAGCAGCTTATACACCAATGAGCAGTTCTTC
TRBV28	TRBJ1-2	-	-	CASSGGTTYGYTF	TGTGCCAGCAGTGGAGGAACTACCTATGGCTACACCTTC
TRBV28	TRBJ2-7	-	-	CASSRRLDSSYEQYF	TGTGCCAGCAGTCGCCGGCTAGACAGCTCCTACGAGCAGTACTTC
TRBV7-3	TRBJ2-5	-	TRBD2	CASTQRLAVPHETQYF	TGTGCCAGCACCCAAAGACTAGCGGTACCTCATGAGACCCAGTACTTC
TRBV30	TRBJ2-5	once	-	CAWSLQETQYF	TGTGCCTGGAGCCTACAAGAGACCCAGTACTTC
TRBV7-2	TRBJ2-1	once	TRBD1	CASSRRQGQGANNEQFF	TGTGCCAGCAGCCGACGTCAAGGACAGGGGGCAAACAATGAGCAGTTCTTC
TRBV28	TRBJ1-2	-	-	CASSSIQRHGYTF	TGTGCCAGCAGTAGTATTCAGCGTCATGGCTACACCTTC
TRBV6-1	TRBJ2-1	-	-	CASSEQAGSEFF	TGTGCCAGCAGTGAACAGGCAGGTAGTGAGTTCTTC
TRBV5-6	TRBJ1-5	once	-	CASSLGGSQNQPQHF	TGTGCCAGCAGCTTGGGCGGCAGTCAAAACCAGCCCCAGCATTTT
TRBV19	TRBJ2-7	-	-	CASSGTILSYEQYF	TGTGCCAGTAGTGGGACAATTCTCTCCTACGAGCAGTACTTC
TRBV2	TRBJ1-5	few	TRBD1	CASSSQGVHQPQHF	TGTGCCAGCAGTAGTCAGGGGGTACATCAGCCCCAGCATTTT
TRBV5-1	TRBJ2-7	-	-	CASSPSAGVRSYEQYF	TGCGCCAGCAGCCCCAGTGCAGGTGTCCGCTCCTACGAGCAGTACTTC
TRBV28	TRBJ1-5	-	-	CASSFKPQHF	TGTGCCAGCAGTTTTAAGCCCCAGCATTTT
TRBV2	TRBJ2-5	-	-	CASRRLAEETQYF	TGTGCCAGCAGGCGGTTAGCAGAAGAGACCCAGTACTTC
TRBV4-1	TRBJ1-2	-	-	CASSLEDSPSYGYTF	TGCGCCAGCAGCCTAGAGGACAGCCCCTCCTATGGCTACACCTTC
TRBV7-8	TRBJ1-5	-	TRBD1	CASSLGTGKNNQPQHF	TGTGCCAGCAGCTTAGGGACAGGGAAGAACAATCAGCCCCAGCATTTT
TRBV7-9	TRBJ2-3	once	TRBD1	CASSRGTGGTDTQYF	TGTGCCAGCAGCAGAGGGACAGGGGGCACAGATACGCAGTATTTT
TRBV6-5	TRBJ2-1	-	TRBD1	CASSPPRPGTVQFF	TGTGCCAGCAGTCCACCTCGACCGGGGACAGTCCAGTTCTTC
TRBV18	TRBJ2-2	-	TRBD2	CASSPPVLAATGELFF	TGTGCCAGCTCACCACCGGTCCTAGCGGCCACCGGGGAGCTGTTTTTT
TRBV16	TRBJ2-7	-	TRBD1	CASSQSGRGSYEQYF	TGTGCCAGCAGCCAATCTGGCAGGGGGTCCTACGAGCAGTACTTC
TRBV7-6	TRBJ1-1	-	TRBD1	CASRGQDTEAFF	TGTGCCAGCAGGGGACAGGACACTGAAGCTTTCTTT
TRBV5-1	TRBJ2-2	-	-	CASSLTRWTGELFF	TGCGCCAGCAGCTTAACCAGATGGACCGGGGAGCTGTTTTTT
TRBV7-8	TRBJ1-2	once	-	CASSLAPGPSYGYTF	TGTGCCAGCAGCTTAGCCCCAGGGCCTTCCTATGGCTACACCTTC
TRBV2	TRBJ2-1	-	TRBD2	CASRRTSGQNEQFF	TGTGCCAGCAGAAGGACTAGCGGTCAAAATGAGCAGTTCTTC
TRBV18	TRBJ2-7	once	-	CASSPTAGTNEQYF	TGTGCCAGCTCACCCACAGCGGGCACGAACGAGCAGTACTTC
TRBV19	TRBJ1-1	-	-	CATRTAMNTEAFF	TGTGCCACAAGGACAGCTATGAACACTGAAGCTTTCTTT
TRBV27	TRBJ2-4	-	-	CASATLQAKNIQYF	TGTGCCAGCGCAACTCTCCAAGCCAAAAACATTCAGTACTTC
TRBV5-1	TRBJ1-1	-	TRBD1	CATAKGQSQSAEAFF	TGCGCCACCGCGAAGGGACAGAGTCAAAGCGCTGAAGCTTTCTTT
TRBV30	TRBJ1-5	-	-	CAWSSPLHQPQHF	TGTGCCTGGAGCTCTCCACTCCATCAGCCCCAGCATTTT
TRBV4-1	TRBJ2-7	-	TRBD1	CASSQGDRVFHEQYF	TGCGCCAGCAGCCAAGGGGACAGGGTTTTCCACGAGCAGTACTTC
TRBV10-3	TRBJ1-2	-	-	CAISESTQNYGYTF	TGTGCCATCAGTGAGTCTACACAAAACTATGGCTACACCTTC
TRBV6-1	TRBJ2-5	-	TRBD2	CASSEAELAGRAETQYF	TGTGCCAGCAGTGAAGCGGAACTAGCGGGGCGGGCGGAGACCCAGTACTTC
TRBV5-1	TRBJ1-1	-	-	CASSPTVGFVVTEAVF	TGCGCCAGCAGCCCGACAGTTGGGTTCGTTGTGACTGAAGCTGTCTTT
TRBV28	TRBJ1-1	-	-	CASSPRGGNTEAFF	TGTGCCAGCAGTCCCCGGGGAGGGAACACTGAAGCTTTCTTT
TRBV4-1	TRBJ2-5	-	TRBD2	CASSRLAGVETQYF	TGCGCCAGCAGCAGACTAGCGGGAGTAGAGACCCAGTACTTC
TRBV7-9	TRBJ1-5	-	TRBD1	CASSLGGDRTGGRRRPQHF	TGTGCCAGCAGCTTAGGAGGGGATAGGACAGGGGGTCGGAGGAGGCCCCAGCATTTT
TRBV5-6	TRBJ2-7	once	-	CASRSDSRSYEQYF	TGTGCCAGCAGATCCGACAGCCGCTCCTACGAGCAGTACTTC